A selection of T cell receptor beta chains follows, all from one sample in a study of blood T cell repertoires in COVID-19. Repertoires were generated with immunoSEQ multiplex PCR, while TCRdb's copy carries only in-frame clones and drops some. The profile shows 200,000 to 250,000 clones, 84% of them singletons. The sequenced material came from PBMCs or T cells enriched from blood (not recorded which). The receptors originated from a man aged 60 to 75 who had recovered from COVID-19. CDR3s include the opening cysteine and the closing phenylalanine or tryptophan. Each record gives: V gene, D gene, J gene, clone size, CDR3 protein, CDR3 DNA. The D gene is left open where the match is weak. Clone size is stated in some rows and not others, as once, few, many or a class when expanded.

TRBV2	.	TRBJ1-6	.	CASSPHGALTLHF	TGTGCCAGCAGTCCTCACGGAGCGCTGACCCTCCACTTT
TRBV5-4	.	TRBJ1-4	.	CASSLDGFVNEKLFF	TGTGCCAGCAGCTTGGACGGGTTCGTCAATGAAAAACTGTTTTTT
TRBV19	TRBD1	TRBJ2-7	.	CASSARDRGRGEQYF	TGTGCCAGTAGTGCCCGGGACAGGGGGCGCGGTGAGCAGTACTTC
TRBV7-2	.	TRBJ1-2	.	CASSLGRVSYGYTF	TGTGCCAGCAGCTTAGGTCGGGTTAGCTATGGCTACACCTTC
TRBV13	.	TRBJ2-7	once	CASSPRFEYEQYF	TGTGCCAGCAGTCCTCGGTTCGAGTACGAGCAGTACTTC
TRBV7-6	TRBD1	TRBJ1-1	.	CASSLNSGQSEAFF	TGTGCCAGCAGCTTAAATTCGGGACAGTCTGAAGCTTTCTTT
TRBV13	.	TRBJ1-2	.	CASSLYSGVAPGYTF	TGTGCCAGCAGCTTATATTCAGGGGTGGCGCCCGGCTACACCTTC
TRBV4-2	TRBD2	TRBJ2-2	.	CASSQVSGLAGYTGELFF	TGTGCCAGCAGCCAAGTCTCTGGACTAGCGGGGTACACCGGGGAGCTGTTTTTT
TRBV19	.	TRBJ2-4	.	CASSPRLAGANNIQYF	TGTGCCAGTAGTCCTAGACTGGCGGGGGCGAATAACATTCAGTACTTC
TRBV15	.	TRBJ2-1	.	CATSRAGGERVNEQFF	TGTGCCACCAGCAGAGCCGGCGGGGAAAGGGTGAATGAGCAGTTCTTC
TRBV24-1	.	TRBJ2-1	.	CATSDLDGVYNEQFF	TGTGCCACCAGTGATTTGGACGGAGTATACAATGAGCAGTTCTTC
TRBV18	.	TRBJ1-5	few	CASSPLQSNQPQHF	TGTGCCAGCTCACCACTGCAGTCGAATCAGCCCCAGCATTTT
TRBV2	.	TRBJ1-1	.	CASIPRVPEAFF	TGTGCCAGCATCCCCAGGGTCCCTGAAGCTTTCTTT
TRBV15	.	TRBJ1-2	.	CATSRDRQGYGYTF	TGTGCCACCAGCAGAGATCGCCAGGGCTATGGCTACACCTTC
TRBV6-5	.	TRBJ1-5	few	CASRRGAQGNQPQHF	TGTGCCAGCAGACGAGGGGCACAGGGAAATCAGCCCCAGCATTTT
TRBV7-8	TRBD2	TRBJ2-3	.	CASRTGAGGSTDTQYF	TGTGCCAGCAGAACCGGGGCGGGGGGTAGCACAGATACGCAGTATTTT
TRBV6-5	TRBD1	TRBJ2-5	.	CASSLGQSGETQYF	TGTGCCAGCAGTTTGGGACAGTCGGGGGAGACCCAGTACTTC
TRBV11-3	.	TRBJ1-1	.	CASSLGFKAFF	TGTGCCAGCAGCTTAGGTTTTAAAGCTTTCTTT
TRBV5-5	.	TRBJ2-7	.	CASSLDGTPSSYEQYF	TGTGCCAGCAGCTTGGACGGGACACCGAGCTCCTACGAGCAGTACTTC
TRBV7-9	.	TRBJ1-1	.	CASSDRSRAFF	TGTGCCAGCAGCGACAGGTCAAGGGCTTTCTTT
TRBV9	.	TRBJ1-2	.	CAGDSIYGYTF	TGTGCCGGTGACAGCATCTATGGCTACACCTTC
TRBV6-2/TRBV6-3	TRBD2	TRBJ2-1	.	CASSSLAGAYNEQFF	TGTGCCAGCAGTTCCCTTGCGGGGGCCTACAATGAGCAGTTCTTC
TRBV7-2	.	TRBJ1-2	.	CASSRNVEQPYF	TGTGCCAGCAGCCGAAATGTGGAACAGCCTTACTTC
TRBV2	.	TRBJ1-2	.	CASRTGAGVLDGYTF	TGTGCCAGCAGAACCGGAGCAGGGGTTTTAGATGGCTACACCTTC
TRBV3-1/TRBV3-2	.	TRBJ1-4	.	CASSQEWTELFF	TGTGCCAGCAGCCAAGAATGGACAGAACTGTTTTTT
TRBV7-7	TRBD2	TRBJ2-5	.	CASSRGTSGMNQYF	TGTGCTAGCAGCCGTGGGACTAGCGGCATGAATCAGTACTTC
TRBV4-1	.	TRBJ1-1	.	CASSQDALGHQNTEAFF	TGCGCCAGCAGCCAAGATGCCCTAGGACACCAGAACACTGAAGCTTTCTTT
TRBV19	.	TRBJ2-7	.	CASSSNQVDSSYEQYF	TGTGCCAGTAGTTCGAACCAGGTGGACAGCTCCTACGAGCAGTACTTC
TRBV4-2	.	TRBJ2-3	.	CASSQAPSSDTQYF	TGTGCCAGCAGCCAAGCTCCGAGTTCAGATACGCAGTATTTT
TRBV5-4	TRBD1	TRBJ2-1	.	CASSYRQGEQFF	TGTGCCAGCAGTTACCGACAGGGTGAGCAGTTCTTC
TRBV11-1	TRBD1	TRBJ2-7	.	CASSLIGTGGEQYF	TGTGCCAGCAGCCTAATCGGGACAGGGGGCGAGCAGTACTTC
TRBV10-2	TRBD1	TRBJ2-7	.	CASSRGSYEQYF	TGCGCCAGCAGCAGGGGGTCCTACGAGCAGTACTTC
TRBV7-3	TRBD1	TRBJ1-2	once	CASSLNGGTVYGYTF	TGTGCCAGCAGCTTAAATGGGGGGACAGTCTATGGCTACACCTTC
TRBV11-3	.	TRBJ1-3	.	CASSLEHGNTIYF	TGTGCCAGCAGCTTAGAACATGGAAACACCATATATTTT
TRBV19	.	TRBJ2-6	once	CASSILSSGANVLTF	TGTGCCAGTAGTATCCTGAGCTCTGGGGCCAACGTCCTGACTTTC
TRBV19	TRBD1	TRBJ1-1	few	CASSLTGEYTEAFF	TGTGCCAGTAGTCTGACAGGGGAGTACACTGAAGCTTTCTTT
TRBV12-3/TRBV12-4	TRBD2	TRBJ2-1	.	CASLAGGRNEQFF	TGTGCCAGCCTAGCGGGGGGGCGGAATGAGCAGTTCTTC
TRBV29-1	.	TRBJ2-3	.	CSVDLGQRVDTQYF	TGCAGCGTTGATCTTGGCCAGCGGGTGGATACGCAGTATTTT
TRBV19	.	TRBJ2-2	.	CASRTTLGAAGELFF	TGTGCCAGTAGAACCACTCTAGGGGCTGCCGGGGAGCTGTTTTTT
TRBV5-4	TRBD1	TRBJ2-3	once	CASSLGDRGADTQYF	TGTGCCAGCAGCTTGGGGGACAGGGGTGCGGATACGCAGTATTTT
TRBV3-1/TRBV3-2	.	TRBJ1-6	.	CASSQTHPGSLLRPLHF	TGTGCCAGCAGCCAGACTCACCCGGGATCACTTCTCCGACCCCTCCACTTT
TRBV2	TRBD2	TRBJ2-3	.	CASSEAGGSYADTQYF	TGTGCCAGCAGTGAAGCGGGGGGGAGCTACGCAGATACGCAGTATTTT
TRBV7-2	.	TRBJ2-7	once	CASSLVSRNAYEQYF	TGTGCCAGCAGCTTAGTTTCTAGAAACGCCTACGAGCAGTACTTC
TRBV24-1	.	TRBJ1-2	.	CATSDYKGLGGYTF	TGTGCCACCAGTGATTATAAGGGGTTAGGTGGCTACACCTTC
TRBV21-1	.	TRBJ2-7	.	CAGLRGDDLRTYEQYF	TGTGCCGGACTCAGGGGCGACGACCTAAGAACCTACGAGCAGTACTTC
TRBV30	TRBD2	TRBJ2-7	.	CAWKGGGNSYEQYF	TGTGCCTGGAAAGGCGGGGGGAACTCCTACGAGCAGTACTTC
TRBV18	.	TRBJ1-1	.	CASSPTYGAEAFF	TGTGCCAGCTCACCGACATACGGGGCTGAAGCTTTCTTT
TRBV24-1	.	TRBJ2-5	.	CATSDSIGGRWETQYF	TGTGCCACCAGTGACTCGATCGGGGGGCGATGGGAGACCCAGTACTTC
TRBV9	.	TRBJ1-2	.	CASSEGPGVYNYGYTF	TGTGCCAGCAGCGAGGGGCCAGGGGTTTATAACTATGGCTACACCTTC
TRBV19	.	TRBJ2-2	.	CASSNYRDTGELFF	TGTGCCAGTAGTAACTACAGGGATACCGGGGAGCTGTTTTTT
TRBV5-4	TRBD1	TRBJ2-1	.	CASSTYRGRLYNEQFF	TGTGCCAGCAGTACCTACAGGGGGCGGCTCTACAATGAGCAGTTCTTC
TRBV4-2	.	TRBJ1-5	.	CASSQNQGSRNQPQHF	TGTGCCAGCAGCCAAAATCAGGGATCACGGAATCAGCCCCAGCATTTT
TRBV11-2	TRBD2	TRBJ2-5	.	CASSLTSGGQETQYF	TGTGCCAGCAGCTTGACTAGCGGGGGACAAGAGACCCAGTACTTC